This TCR beta chain was profiled in a study of radiation and T cells in renal cell carcinoma. Trimming left V 3 bases short and J 7 bases short, with 17 bases between. Germline V gene lookup returns CDR1 SGHDT and CDR2 YYEEEE. The CDR3 extends over 14 amino acids. The data were produced by immunoSEQ multiplex PCR, yet TCRdb's version contains in-frame clones alone and is incomplete. This sample has roughly 120,000 clones, with roughly four fifths found just once. Time point: blood 2 weeks post-SBRT. Described treatment: 15 Gy SBRT to primary tumor, nephrectomy 4 weeks later. This renal cell carcinoma was of the clear cell type.

The genes are TRBV5-6 and TRBJ2-7; tentative D call: TRBD2 (6 bases). The sequence derives from a woman aged 55 to 70 with renal cell carcinoma. The source was blood, collected from a patient whose treatment included radiotherapy and nephrectomy. The CDR3 DNA follows: TGTGCCAGCAGCTGGGACCAGGGAAGCGGGGAGCAGTACTTC. Protein sequence: CASSWDQGSGEQYF.